The rows below give T cell receptor beta chains drawn from one sample of a study of shared clonotypes between healthy human individuals. The repertoire was sequenced with immunoSEQ multiplex PCR; TCRdb's copy has only in-frame clones and lacks some. The sample has about half a million clones, 65% to 85% seen once; the top ten hold about an eighth. Sequenced input: PBMCs. Source of these receptors: a woman aged 40 to 50 in good health. Some clones in this sample may be carry-over from other donors' samples. Both conserved end residues are part of each CDR3. Each record gives: clone size, J gene, V gene, CDR3 length, D gene, CDR3 DNA, CDR3 protein. D genes are given only for firm matches. Only some rows state a clone size, as once, few, many or a class for expanded clones.

size: .; J: TRBJ1-1; V: TRBV30; length: 12; D: .; DNA: TGTGCCTGGAGTGTTTCGGGGGGCGCGGCTTTCTTT; CDR3: CAWSVSGGAAFF
size: .; J: TRBJ2-7; V: TRBV27; length: 14; D: .; DNA: TGTGCCAGCAGATGGACGGCAAGCTCCTACGAGCAGTACTTC; CDR3: CASRWTASSYEQYF
size: .; J: TRBJ1-4; V: TRBV6-6; length: 15; D: .; DNA: TGTGCCAGCAGCGGTAGACGGCCAACTAATGAAAAACTGTTTTTT; CDR3: CASSGRRPTNEKLFF
size: once; J: TRBJ2-7; V: TRBV5-4; length: 13; D: TRBD2; DNA: TGTGCCACCCATAGCGGGAGGGAGTTTAGGCAGTACTTC; CDR3: CATHSGREFRQYF
size: .; J: TRBJ1-5; V: TRBV7-8; length: 13; D: .; DNA: TGTGCCAGCAGCTTAGGGTGGAATCAGCCCCAGCATTTT; CDR3: CASSLGWNQPQHF
size: many; J: TRBJ2-3; V: TRBV7-2; length: 15; D: .; DNA: TGTGCCAGCAGCTTACAAGCGGTTAGCACAGATACGCAGTATTTT; CDR3: CASSLQAVSTDTQYF
size: .; J: TRBJ1-5; V: TRBV5-8; length: 14; D: TRBD1; DNA: TGTGCCAGCAGCCGAGGACAGGGGGCTCAGCCCCAGCATTTT; CDR3: CASSRGQGAQPQHF
size: few; J: TRBJ2-4; V: TRBV4-2; length: 15; D: .; DNA: TGTGCCAGCAGCCAAGAGGAACTAGCCAAAAACATTCAGTACTTC; CDR3: CASSQEELAKNIQYF
size: once; J: TRBJ2-2; V: TRBV7-2; length: 15; D: .; DNA: TGTGCCAGCAGGGGTGAAGTGGGAGACACCGGGGAGCTGTTTTTT; CDR3: CASRGEVGDTGELFF
size: once; J: TRBJ1-1; V: TRBV25-1; length: 13; D: .; DNA: TGTGCCAGCAGTGTCCCAGGGACGCCGATAGCTTTCTTT; CDR3: CASSVPGTPIAFF
size: once; J: TRBJ2-3; V: TRBV4-3; length: 15; D: TRBD2; DNA: TGCGCCAGCAGCCAAGGGTCTAGCGGGCAAGATACGCAGTATTTT; CDR3: CASSQGSSGQDTQYF
size: once; J: TRBJ2-1; V: TRBV30; length: 15; D: TRBD2; DNA: TGTGCCTGGAGTGTTTTTAGCGGGAGGGACAATGAGCAGTTCTTC; CDR3: CAWSVFSGRDNEQFF
size: .; J: TRBJ2-5; V: TRBV5-1; length: 14; D: TRBD2; DNA: TGCGCCAGCGGCCTCTCTAGCGGCCAAGAGACCCAGTACTTC; CDR3: CASGLSSGQETQYF
size: .; J: TRBJ1-4; V: TRBV4-1; length: 16; D: .; DNA: TGCGCCAGCAGCCAAGACTGGGACAACCGTAATGAAAAACTGTTTTTT; CDR3: CASSQDWDNRNEKLFF
size: few; J: TRBJ2-5; V: TRBV9; length: 21; D: .; DNA: TGTGCCAGCAGCGTGCCTACTTCGGACAGAAGGCTAAGTAGCCTAAGAAAGACCCAGTACTTC; CDR3: CASSVPTSDRRLSSLRKTQYF
size: many; J: TRBJ2-3; V: TRBV10-3; length: 16; D: TRBD2; DNA: TGTGCCATCAGTGAGTCGACGGGAGGGCCGAGAGATACGCAGTATTTT; CDR3: CAISESTGGPRDTQYF
size: .; J: TRBJ2-2; V: TRBV2; length: 13; D: .; DNA: TGTGCCAGCAGCTACAGCAACACCGGGGAGCTGTTTTTT; CDR3: CASSYSNTGELFF
size: few; J: TRBJ1-4; V: TRBV2; length: 14; D: .; DNA: TGTGCCAGCAGTGAACTCAGGGTGCGTGAAAAACTGTTTTTT; CDR3: CASSELRVREKLFF
size: .; J: TRBJ1-5; V: TRBV4-1; length: 15; D: .; DNA: TGCGCCAGCAGCCAAGCTTCAGGGGGCAATCAGCCCCAGCATTTT; CDR3: CASSQASGGNQPQHF
size: .; J: TRBJ2-1; V: TRBV7-6; length: 13; D: .; DNA: TGTGCCAGCAGCGCAGGGCCCTACAATGAGCAGTTCTTC; CDR3: CASSAGPYNEQFF
size: .; J: TRBJ1-3; V: TRBV29-1; length: 13; D: .; DNA: TGCAGCGCCCAAGACAGGACTGGAAACACCATATATTTT; CDR3: CSAQDRTGNTIYF
size: .; J: TRBJ2-7; V: TRBV27; length: 14; D: .; DNA: TGTGCCAGCGGCTATACTGGACAAAAAACCGAGCAGTACTTC; CDR3: CASGYTGQKTEQYF
size: .; J: TRBJ1-1; V: TRBV7-8; length: 15; D: TRBD1; DNA: TGTGCCAGCAGCTTAATCCAGGGGGCAGTAACTGAAGCTTTCTTT; CDR3: CASSLIQGAVTEAFF
size: many; J: TRBJ1-3; V: TRBV7-9; length: 14; D: .; DNA: TGTGCCAGCAGCTTAGGGGGGACTGGAAACACCATATATTTT; CDR3: CASSLGGTGNTIYF
size: once; J: TRBJ2-7; V: TRBV18; length: 14; D: TRBD1; DNA: TGTGCCAGCTCACGGGGACAGGGTAACTACGAGCAGTACTTC; CDR3: CASSRGQGNYEQYF
size: .; J: TRBJ2-7; V: TRBV27; length: 15; D: .; DNA: TGTGCCAGCAGTTTATCTTACGGGATTCTCTACGAGCAGTACTTC; CDR3: CASSLSYGILYEQYF
size: .; J: TRBJ2-5; V: TRBV4-1; length: 15; D: .; DNA: TGCGCCAGCAGCCAAGTCGGGGGACCGGCGGAGACCCAGTACTTC; CDR3: CASSQVGGPAETQYF
size: .; J: TRBJ2-7; V: TRBV27; length: 11; D: .; DNA: TGTGCCAGCAGTTTAGGCTACGAGCAGTACTTC; CDR3: CASSLGYEQYF
size: .; J: TRBJ1-5; V: TRBV5-6; length: 17; D: TRBD1; DNA: TGTGCCAGTAGCTTTGGCTTGGGACAGGGTAGCAATCAGCCCCAGCATTTT; CDR3: CASSFGLGQGSNQPQHF
size: many; J: TRBJ2-5; V: TRBV15; length: 14; D: .; DNA: TGTGCCACCAGCACCCGGACTGGCCAAGAGACCCAGTACTTC; CDR3: CATSTRTGQETQYF
size: .; J: TRBJ2-7; V: TRBV29-1; length: 11; D: TRBD1; DNA: TGCAGCGTTGGGGACAGCTACGAGCAGTACTTC; CDR3: CSVGDSYEQYF
size: .; J: TRBJ2-1; V: TRBV4-1; length: 17; D: .; DNA: TGCGCCAGCAGCCAAGATACGGGAGTAGGGTCCTACAATGAGCAGTTCTTC; CDR3: CASSQDTGVGSYNEQFF
size: .; J: TRBJ2-7; V: TRBV9; length: 14; D: TRBD2; DNA: TGTGCCAGCGCCCGGGACTATACCTCCTACGAGCAGTACTTC; CDR3: CASARDYTSYEQYF
size: .; J: TRBJ1-2; V: TRBV9; length: 12; D: .; DNA: TGTGCCAGCAGCGTCGACAAGACAGAGCCTAACTTC; CDR3: CASSVDKTEPNF
size: once; J: TRBJ2-7; V: TRBV5-1; length: 14; D: TRBD1; DNA: TGCGCCAGCAGCGATCCAGGGGGCAACAACGAGCAGTACTTC; CDR3: CASSDPGGNNEQYF
size: .; J: TRBJ1-5; V: TRBV5-1; length: 15; D: .; DNA: TGCGCCAGCAGCTTGGCGGACAGTTTCAATCAGCCCCAGCATTTT; CDR3: CASSLADSFNQPQHF
size: .; J: TRBJ2-5; V: TRBV9; length: 14; D: TRBD1; DNA: TGTGCCAGCAGCTCCGGGACAGGGCAAGAGACCCAGTACTTC; CDR3: CASSSGTGQETQYF
size: once; J: TRBJ2-7; V: TRBV30; length: 12; D: TRBD1; DNA: TGTGCCTGGAGTGTACAGGGGTACGAGCAGTACTTC; CDR3: CAWSVQGYEQYF
size: once; J: TRBJ1-3; V: TRBV4-1; length: 16; D: .; DNA: TGCGCCAGCAGCCAGCCGGCTAGGGGAACCGGAAACACCATATATTTT; CDR3: CASSQPARGTGNTIYF
size: .; J: TRBJ1-5; V: TRBV7-8; length: 14; D: TRBD1; DNA: TGTGCCAGCAGCTCAACAGGGGGCGGGCAGCCCCAGCATTTT; CDR3: CASSSTGGGQPQHF
size: .; J: TRBJ2-3; V: TRBV5-8; length: 14; D: .; DNA: TGTGCCAGCAGCTGGGCCCTTAAAACAGATACGCAGTATTTT; CDR3: CASSWALKTDTQYF
size: .; J: TRBJ2-7; V: TRBV7-2; length: 14; D: TRBD2; DNA: TGTGCCAGCAGCGCCACTAGCGGGAGGGGCGAGCAGTACTTC; CDR3: CASSATSGRGEQYF
size: .; J: TRBJ1-4; V: TRBV18; length: 16; D: .; DNA: TGTGCCAGCTCACCAAATCGTCAGGGCACTAATGAAAAACTGTTTTTT; CDR3: CASSPNRQGTNEKLFF
size: .; J: TRBJ2-1; V: TRBV29-1; length: 17; D: .; DNA: TGCAGCGTTGAAGGTTCTCCCCGACTAAGCTCCTACAATGAGCAGTTCTTC; CDR3: CSVEGSPRLSSYNEQFF
size: .; J: TRBJ2-1; V: TRBV9; length: 15; D: TRBD2; DNA: TGTGCCAGCAGCGTAGTTCTAGCGGGAGCCAATGAGCAGTTCTTC; CDR3: CASSVVLAGANEQFF
size: .; J: TRBJ2-3; V: TRBV5-1; length: 15; D: .; DNA: TGCGCCAGCAGCTTGGAGGGTGGGACCACAGATACGCAGTATTTT; CDR3: CASSLEGGTTDTQYF
size: .; J: TRBJ2-7; V: TRBV7-3; length: 14; D: .; DNA: TGTGCCAGCAGCTCGGACTCGTACTCCTACGAGCAGTACTTC; CDR3: CASSSDSYSYEQYF
size: .; J: TRBJ2-7; V: TRBV28; length: 14; D: TRBD1; DNA: TGTGCCAGCAGTTCAGGGGGTCTCTCCTACGAGCAGTACTTC; CDR3: CASSSGGLSYEQYF
size: once; J: TRBJ2-7; V: TRBV15; length: 15; D: TRBD1; DNA: TGTGCCACCAGCACTCGGGACAGGGGTTTCGACGAGCAGTACTTC; CDR3: CATSTRDRGFDEQYF
size: once; J: TRBJ1-2; V: TRBV5-1; length: 13; D: .; DNA: TGCGCCAGCAGCCCCGGACAGAGCTATGGCTACACCTTC; CDR3: CASSPGQSYGYTF
size: .; J: TRBJ2-3; V: TRBV30; length: 13; D: TRBD1; DNA: TGTGCCTGGAGAGACAGGGGCACAGATACGCAGTATTTT; CDR3: CAWRDRGTDTQYF
size: .; J: TRBJ2-1; V: TRBV28; length: 16; D: TRBD1; DNA: TGTGCCAGCAGCACTCCGGACAGGGGGCTTAGGAATGAGCAGTTCTTC; CDR3: CASSTPDRGLRNEQFF